The subject of this entry is one TCR beta chain. What it recognizes is unknown. TCR beta cDNA libraries had unique molecular identifiers. The yield from about 1 to 10 million T cells was 500,000 or so cDNA molecules in total. TCRdb ran MiXCR on the PCR reads and lists one entry per CDR3 protein. The sample has hundreds of thousands of distinct CDR3 sequences, 25% to 30% seen once. This entry comes from a study of post-analysis software for immune sequencing data. General observations from the study: Relative to controls, patients had five TRBV segments at higher frequency, with TRBV5-6, TRBV5-1 and TRBV20-1 among these.

The germline V and J ends were trimmed by 2 bases and 0 bases, with 14 bases remaining between them. CDR3 length equals 18 residues. Germline CDR1 and CDR2: SGHVS and FQNEAQ. V gene TRBV7-8 combines with J gene TRBJ2-6; D possibly corresponds to TRBD1 (5 bases). The source is a girl under 18 with multiple sclerosis. The specimen was blood. The DNA for the CDR3 is TGTGCCAGCAGCTTATCGACAGACAGCCTCTCTGGGGCCAACGTCCTGACTTTC. Its translation is CASSLSTDSLSGANVLTF.